Sequencing of this T cell receptor beta chain was carried out in a study of regulatory T cells in long-lasting Graves disease (dated by TCRdb to the early 2020s). With regard to the full study: Persistent Graves' disease meant more than 5 years of antithyroid drug treatment with TSH receptor autoantibodies that stayed positive. Persistent Graves' disease patients in the clinical cohort had taken antithyroid drugs for about 10.3 years on average. The study took place in China and was registered as a clinical trial. A total of around 35 samples underwent TCR sequencing: about 13 from persistent and roughly 20 from newly diagnosed Graves' disease patients. Persistent Graves' disease patients were compared with newly diagnosed Graves' disease patients by peripheral blood TCR sequencing and RNA sequencing. Overall study results and their limits: Because the primary lesion, thyroid tissue, could not be accessed, the study looked at peripheral blood alone. The small sample size was acknowledged by the authors as a limitation that may reduce accuracy. TRBV28, TRBJ1-2 and TRBJ2-5 were preferentially used in persistent disease, while TRBV20-1 and TRBJ2-1 were favored in newly diagnosed disease. Lower TCR Shannon entropy and fewer highly expanded clones were observed in persistent Graves' disease patients than in newly diagnosed patients, which suggested clonal expansion. Sequencing and analysis were limited to the TCR beta chain. A larger number of public clonotypes was shared among persistent patients (approximately 2,600) than among newly diagnosed patients (approximately 930).

The receptor library was made with multiplex PCR. Sequencing took place on an Illumina HiSeq 4000. iRepertoire HTBI primers and Arm-PCR amplification of CDR3 regions were used to construct TCR beta libraries. Before sequencing, the PCR products went through gel purification. Turning to the authors' computational methods: Gene usage analysis of CDR3 amino acid clonotypes used the 62 TRBV and 14 to 15 TRBJ segments found across samples. Filtered high-quality paired reads were merged into contigs using COPE and FqMerger. BLAST was used to align contigs to IMGT TRBV, TRBD and TRBJ reference genes, and CDR3 was defined according to IMGT. Highly expanded clones were defined as clonotypes with a frequency above 0.1%. Repertoire diversity was measured by Shannon entropy, and V-J evenness by the Gini coefficient. A clonotype found in more than one individual was treated as public. TCRdb reprocessing: public reads trimmed at Q25 with fastp, clones called with MiXCR, in-frame beta chains kept. Rows with a matching CDR3 protein are joined into one entry that keeps the most common DNA and genes. What appears here as the V and J calls and clone size reflects TCRdb's work, not the paper's. This sample gives over 450,000 distinct CDR3 sequences in total; roughly 21% of them show up just once. The ten largest clonotypes hold roughly 7% of the sample.

The time point label here, explained by the study, means: persistent/refractory GD, antithyroid drugs over 5 years with positive TRAb. RNA was extracted from PBMCs in TRIzol for both TCR sequencing and RNA sequencing. The diagnosis of Graves' disease followed American Thyroid Association guidelines. The patients came from an endocrinology department in Xi'an, China. Each patient gave 9 to 10 milliliters of peripheral blood, collected in an EDTA anticoagulant tube. Ficoll Paque Plus density gradient separation was used to isolate PBMCs, and no additional T cell sorting was done. An Agilent 2100 Bioanalyzer and agarose gel were used to assess RNA quality, and a NanoDrop 2000 was used to measure RNA concentration. From the germline V gene, CDR1 is KGHDR and CDR2 is SFDVKD. Trimming removed 4 bases from V and 9 bases from J; the gene matches leave 1 base unexplained. Counted from cysteine to phenylalanine, this CDR3 has 12 amino acids. This entry keeps only the CDR3 DNA: 36 bases, framed from base 1.

To note about this clonotype: Its antigen is currently not known. The sample holds no much larger clone one base away, and base qualities are not on file.

This TCR was recovered from a female donor with Graves disease. The chain is made from TRBV24-1 and TRBJ1-5, with 8 bases in between that match TRBD1. The sample here was peripheral blood mononuclear cells (PBMCs), taken when the disease was refractory, from a patient treated with antithyroid drugs. The CDR3 reads as follows: CATSETGGPQHF. The sequence in DNA is TGTGCCACCAGTGAAACAGGGGGGCCCCAGCATTTT.